Following are 30 T cell receptor beta chains from one sample sequenced in a study of identical twins. TCRdb analysed the 5' RACE reads with MiXCR anew, one entry per CDR3 protein. The table shows hundreds of thousands of distinct CDR3 sequences, with roughly 24% occurring only once. These records were also assigned to another study, of T cells expressing NK-cell markers.

The sequenced sample consisted of CD4+ T cells sorted from blood. Every receptor here comes from a woman aged 18 to 35 in good health.

This clonotype was detected a few times. The V gene is TRBV28, the J gene TRBJ2-5; D is uncertain. The CDR3 runs to 14 residues. Trimming shortened V by 4 bases and J by 5 bases, and 14 bases separated the two germline ends. Per the germline V gene, CDR1 is MDHEN and CDR2 is SYDVKM. DNA for the CDR3: TGTGCCAGCAGTTCCCCGGCTACTTCCGAGACCCAGTACTTC. Residues: CASSSPATSETQYF.

This clonotype was seen only a few times. The J gene is TRBJ1-3, the V gene TRBV7-9; D unresolved. The ends were cut back, 4 bases at V and 0 bases at J, with 7 bases in the middle. The CDR3 has 14 residues. Germline V CDR1 and CDR2: SEHNR, FQNEAQ (reference sequence). CDR3 region: CASSWEDSGNTIYF. CDR3 nucleotide sequence: TGTGCCAGCAGCTGGGAGGACTCTGGAAACACCATATATTTT.

The chain combines TRBV9 with TRBJ2-7, with D perhaps matching TRBD1 or TRBD2 (5 bases each). V was clipped by 4 bases and J by 4 bases, with 18 bases between them. The CDR3 extends over 15 amino acids. Per the germline V gene, CDR1 is SGDLS and CDR2 is YYNGEE. This CDR3 is CASSPSSGTDYEQYF. CDR3 DNA sequence: TGTGCCAGCAGCCCCTCATCCGGGACGGATTACGAGCAGTACTTC.

V usage is TRBV2 and J usage is TRBJ1-2; the match to TRBD1 covers 9 bases. With V trimmed by 5 bases and J by 3 bases, 10 bases remained unmatched. CDR1 SNHLY and CDR2 FYNNEI come from the germline V gene. This CDR3 spans 16 amino acids. CDR3 DNA: TGTGCCAGCAGTCTTCTTTCGGGACAGGGCGACTATGGCTACACCTTC. Encoded protein: CASSLLSGQGDYGYTF.

This clonotype was observed a handful of times. This rearrangement joins TRBV12-3 or TRBV12-4 to TRBJ2-1; 9 bases align to TRBD2. J lost 5 bases, V lost 2 bases, and 7 bases had no gene match. CDR3 size: 16 residues. This chain's CDR3 is CASSLRASGINNEQFF. In nucleotides, the CDR3 is TGTGCCAGCAGTTTAAGGGCTAGCGGGATAAACAATGAGCAGTTCTTC.

The chain uses TRBV7-2 and TRBJ1-2; the D is unclear. Per the germline V gene, CDR1 is SGHTA and CDR2 is FQGNSA. CDR3 length equals 14 residues. Between the trimmed V and J ends, which lost 1 base and 0 bases, there was a span of 6 bases. CDR3 in DNA: TGTGCCAGCAGCTTAGGGGCAGCTAACTATGGCTACACCTTC. Amino acid sequence: CASSLGAANYGYTF.

In this sample, this clonotype turned up many times. The chain recombines TRBV6-5 with TRBJ1-2; 9 nucleotides match TRBD1. This CDR3 has 13 amino acids. The germline gives CDR1 MNHEY, CDR2 SVGAGI. V lost 2 bases and J lost 7; bases outside the gene matches: 2. The CDR3 here is CASSYVDRGGYTF. The CDR3 DNA reads as TGTGCCAGCAGTTACGTGGACAGGGGTGGCTACACCTTC.

This clonotype was counted a few times. The chain is built from TRBV12-3 or TRBV12-4 and TRBJ2-7, with TRBD1 matching over 8 bases. Trimming at V came to 1 base and at J to 2 bases, leaving 7 bases not matched to a gene. The CDR3 has 16 amino acids. The DNA of the CDR3 is TGTGCCAGCAGTTTAGTAGGGGACAGGAGGCCCTACGAGCAGTACTTC. Translated, it gives CASSLVGDRRPYEQYF.

This clonotype occurred a few times. This chain uses TRBV3-1 with TRBJ2-1; D might be TRBD2 (6 bases). The CDR3 is made up of 15 amino acids. Trimming removed 4 bases at V and 7 bases at J, with 17 bases between. Germline V lookup: CDR1 LGHDT, CDR2 YNNKEL (reference sequence). CDR3 DNA: TGTGCCAGCAGCCCCTACACACGTGGGGGGAATGAGCAGTTCTTC. Encoded protein: CASSPYTRGGNEQFF.

Only a few counts were recorded for this clonotype. The chain has TRBV7-9 and TRBJ2-5; 7 bases are a match to TRBD2. Trimming removed 2 bases from V and 1 base from J; junction bases left unmatched: 10. The CDR3 contains 17 residues. Germline V gene data show CDR1 as SEHNR and CDR2 as FQNEAQ (reference sequence). CDR3: CASSLSYREVPQETQYF. For the CDR3, the DNA is TGTGCCAGCAGCTTAAGTTATCGGGAGGTCCCCCAAGAGACCCAGTACTTC.

This clonotype was seen a handful of times. J is TRBJ1-3 and V is TRBV9; TRBD1 agrees at 7 bases. CDR1 and CDR2 (germline): SGDLS, YYNGEE. The CDR3 contains 15 residues. Germline trimming cut 3 bases from V and 4 bases from J; bases unmatched to any gene: 7. The CDR3 coding sequence is TGTGCCAGCAGCGGAGCCCCGGGACAGGGAAACACCATATATTTT. Translating gives CASSGAPGQGNTIYF.

This clonotype came up a few times. The rearrangement joins TRBV12-5 to TRBJ1-3; no reliable D call. The germline V gene encodes CDR1 LGHNT and CDR2 FRNRAP. Deletions cut 5 bases from V and 5 bases from J, with 10 bases between. This CDR3 is 13 amino acids long. CDR3 sequence: CASGTWSRNTIYF. CDR3 DNA sequence: TGTGCTAGTGGTACTTGGAGCAGAAACACCATATATTTT.

The V call is TRBV7-2, the J call TRBJ2-3; D unresolved. The CDR3 sequence is 12 residues long. Trimming shortened V by 7 bases and J by 0 bases, and 5 bases separated the two germline ends. CDR1 is SGHTA and CDR2 is FQGNSA in the germline V gene. The CDR3 DNA sequence: TGTGCCAGCACGGGCAGCACAGATACGCAGTATTTT. Translated, it gives CASTGSTDTQYF.

J is TRBJ1-1 and V is TRBV20-1; D is ambiguous. Germline V lookup: CDR1 DFQATT, CDR2 SNEGSKA (reference sequence). Between the trimmed V and J ends, which lost 2 bases and 5 bases, there was a span of 18 bases. The CDR3 covers 15 residues. The CDR3 nucleotides are TGCAGTGCTAGAAGGGTTAGAGAGGTTCGGACTGAAGCTTTCTTT. Amino acids: CSARRVREVRTEAFF.

This rearrangement joins TRBV7-9 to TRBJ1-2; D perhaps matches TRBD1 (6 bases). CDR3 size: 16 residues. Germline-derived CDR1 and CDR2 are SEHNR and FQNEAQ (reference sequence). V was trimmed by 5 bases and J by 13 bases, leaving 29 bases between them. The DNA for the CDR3 is TGTGCCAGCAGCCTATTGGGCCAGGGGACAAGAGCCCCCAGCACCTTC. Translation: CASSLLGQGTRAPSTF.

The CDR3 spells CASSHEWTGLISQPQHF. In DNA form, the CDR3 reads TGTGCCAGCAGCCACGAATGGACAGGGCTTATCAGTCAGCCCCAGCATTTT. The V call is TRBV16, the J call TRBJ1-5, with 8 bases that match TRBD1. The germline CDR1 and CDR2 sequences are KGHSY and FQNENV. Unmatched junction bases numbered 13, after V lost 3 bases and J lost 6 bases. The CDR3 has 17 amino acids.

There are a few counts of this clonotype. The J gene is TRBJ2-2, the V gene TRBV5-1; TRBD2 matches at 11 bases. This CDR3 spans 15 amino acids. The junction had 1 base not matched to a gene; V was cut back by 6 bases and J by 0 bases. Germline CDR1 SGHRS, CDR2 YFSETQ. In DNA form, the CDR3 reads TGCGCCAGCAAGGGACTAGCGGCGAACACCGGGGAGCTGTTTTTT. Translated, it gives CASKGLAANTGELFF.

The rearrangement uses TRBV20-1 and TRBJ2-7; 7 bases align to TRBD2. The CDR3 is made up of 14 amino acids. V lost 5 bases, J lost 0 bases, and 7 bases stayed unmatched. In germline, CDR1 is DFQATT, CDR2 SNEGSKA (reference sequence). CDR3 DNA: TGCAGTGCTCGCGCGGGGGTACTCTCCTACGAGCAGTACTTC. Amino acid sequence: CSARAGVLSYEQYF.

The V gene is TRBV5-1, the J gene TRBJ1-6, with D possibly matching TRBD1 (5 bases). The V end lost 4 bases, the J end lost 6 bases, and 17 bases lay between the germline ends. This CDR3 comprises 16 residues. Germline loops: CDR1 SGHRS, CDR2 YFSETQ. CDR3 DNA: TGCGCCAGCAGCATCTCTGGGGGGTTTGGTAATTCACCCCTCCACTTT. Amino acid sequence: CASSISGGFGNSPLHF.

In this sample, this clonotype turned up once. The chain carries TRBV20-1 and TRBJ2-7, with D possibly matching TRBD2 (6 bases). CDR1 is DFQATT and CDR2 is SNEGSKA in the germline V gene (reference sequence). V was clipped by 7 bases and J by 2 bases, with 15 bases between them. This CDR3 contains 13 residues. The CDR3 bases are TGCAGTGGCCGAAAGGGACTTACCTACGAGCAGTACTTC. This sequence encodes CSGRKGLTYEQYF.

The rearrangement links TRBV20-1 to TRBJ1-1, with unresolved D. The germline V and J ends were trimmed by 2 bases and 8 bases, with 9 bases remaining between them. The CDR3 covers 11 residues. Germline V gene data show CDR1 as DFQATT and CDR2 as SNEGSKA (reference sequence). The CDR3 DNA follows: TGCAGTGCTAGACGAAATTCCGAAGCTTTCTTT. Translated: CSARRNSEAFF.

The gene calls are TRBV2 and TRBJ2-7; maybe TRBD2 (7 bases). The CDR3 is made up of 13 amino acids. With 7 bases removed from V and 6 bases from J, the gap between germline ends came to 16 bases. The germline gives CDR1 SNHLY, CDR2 FYNNEI. The CDR3 sequence: CASTKGGRLEQYF. CDR3 coding DNA: TGTGCCAGCACCAAGGGGGGGAGACTCGAGCAGTACTTC.

The J gene is TRBJ2-1, the V gene TRBV20-1; D gene uncertain. The germline V gene encodes CDR1 DFQATT and CDR2 SNEGSKA (reference sequence). V was pared by 5 bases and J by 0 bases, with 14 bases between. The CDR3 sequence is 15 residues long. Written as DNA, the CDR3 is TGCAGTGCTGTCGATCCGGTGAGCTCCTACAATGAGCAGTTCTTC. Translating it yields CSAVDPVSSYNEQFF.

This clonotype was picked up a small number of times. This chain connects TRBV5-1 to TRBJ2-1; unclear D gene. Germline values: CDR1 SGHRS, CDR2 YFSETQ. The CDR3 contains 16 residues. V lost 1 base, J lost 7 bases, and 18 bases lay in between. The CDR3 DNA sequence: TGCGCCAGCAGCTTGAGATGGCAAACCCTAGGGAATGAGCAGTTCTTC. It is translated as CASSLRWQTLGNEQFF.

This clonotype was seen a handful of times. In nucleotides, the CDR3 is TGCGCCAGCAGAGAGTGGGGGACGGTCGACTATGGCTACACCTTC. It specifies CASREWGTVDYGYTF. The V gene is TRBV5-1, the J gene TRBJ1-2; a possible D gene is TRBD1 (5 bases). V lost 5 bases, J lost 3 bases, and 17 bases lay in between. Germline V gives CDR1 SGHRS, CDR2 YFSETQ. This CDR3 comprises 15 residues.

The genes are TRBV2 and TRBJ2-1; tentatively, D is TRBD1 (5 bases). The germline V and J ends were trimmed by 4 bases and 5 bases, with 15 bases remaining between them. Germline V gene data show CDR1 as SNHLY and CDR2 as FYNNEI. The CDR3 covers 15 residues. CDR3 loop: CASSVRTSPNNEQFF. The DNA of the CDR3 is TGTGCCAGCAGTGTCCGGACAAGCCCGAACAATGAGCAGTTCTTC.

The rearrangement links TRBV4-2 to TRBJ2-5; 7 bases are a match to TRBD2. The CDR3 runs to 16 residues. Germline values: CDR1 LGHNA, CDR2 YNFKEQ. With V trimmed by 0 bases and J by 2 bases, 6 bases remained unmatched. In DNA, the CDR3 is TGTGCCAGCAGCCAAGACTCCCCTAGCGGACAAGAGACCCAGTACTTC. It codes for CASSQDSPSGQETQYF.

This clonotype showed up just a few times. The rearrangement links TRBV7-9 to TRBJ2-1; D ambiguous. This CDR3 is built from 12 residues. CDR1 is SEHNR and CDR2 is FQNEAQ in the germline V gene (reference sequence). DNA of the CDR3: TGTGCAGGGTTTACCTCCTACAATGAGCAGTTCTTC. It is translated as CAGFTSYNEQFF.

CDR3 region: CASSLAGSRAYEQYF. Written as DNA, the CDR3 is TGCGCCAGCAGCTTGGCCGGCTCCAGGGCCTACGAGCAGTACTTC. V and J are TRBV5-1 and TRBJ2-7; tentatively, D is TRBD1 (5 bases). This CDR3 comprises 15 residues. The germline gives CDR1 SGHRS, CDR2 YFSETQ. Trimming removed 0 bases from V and 2 bases from J, with 12 bases in between.

The chain recombines TRBV7-6 with TRBJ2-1, with D possibly matching TRBD2 (6 bases). There are 11 residues in the CDR3. Trimming removed 4 bases from V and 11 bases from J, with 9 bases in between. Looked up from germline, CDR1 is SGHVS and CDR2 is FNYEAQ. The CDR3 DNA follows: TGTGCCAGCAGCTCTAGCGCCCAGCAGTTCTTC. The encoded protein is CASSSSAQQFF.